This T cell receptor (beta chain) was found in a study of CD8+ T cells in alopecia areata. Whole-study context: Treated individuals took tofacitinib by mouth, 5 to 10 mg twice daily. Regarding the study as a whole: Clonality exceeded that of normal scalp in lesional scalp, most notably in alopecia totalis/universalis.

This CDR3 comprises 15 residues. The germline gives CDR1 SGDLS, CDR2 YYNGEE. V was pared by 0 bases and J by 4 bases, with 10 bases between. The authors extracted RNA and reverse transcribed it into cDNA as the sequencing template. Generated by immunoSEQ multiplex PCR, the TCRdb table keeps only in-frame clones and is missing some. The sample has hundreds of thousands of clones; under 80% are singletons. In this sample, this clone turned up a few times. The antigen remains unidentified. The same CDR3 arises from other DNA sequences in this sample as well. Peripheral blood and lesional scalp punch biopsies came from alopecia areata patients. Sorted out of PBMCs were CD4+ T cells and CD8+ T cells.

The sequences come from CD4+ T cells sorted from blood, collected at week 0. The receptor was isolated from a human donor with alopecia areata. The chain recombines TRBV9 with TRBJ2-2, with a weak D call TRBD1 (6 bases). DNA of the CDR3: TGTGCCAGCAGCGTAGTACAGGGAGTCACCGGGGAGCTGTTTTTT. Its protein is CASSVVQGVTGELFF.